This TCR beta chain was captured by sequencing in a study of blood T cell repertoires in COVID-19 (TCRdb year 2020). Broadly, across the study: Samples covering the acute and convalescent phases of COVID-19 were provided by collaborators in the United States, Italy and Spain. The material from the prospective study consisted of cDNA or gDNA derived from T cells, B-cell-depleted T cells, or PBMCs. Subjects who had been exposed to COVID-19, were actively infected with it, or had recovered from it provided the deeply sampled blood TCRbeta repertoires that made up the dataset. A freely available public database, intended as a resource for researchers studying the immune response to SARS-CoV-2, is where the repertoires were released. The samples were drawn from two sources: the first 160 participants of the ongoing ImmuneRACE study, and 950 to 1,500 subjects contributed by 6 global collaborators. A de-identified subject ID, COVID-19 status, age in years and sex were almost always included in the sample metadata. Where available, HLA class I and class II types were taken from metadata supplied by the sample provider and were not determined by assay-based typing. Study-wide conclusions, independent of this receptor: The quantity of clinical and demographic metadata differed by source and by participant and was supplied without curation.

The collaborating institutions used their own protocols to collect whole blood in K2EDTA tubes. Collaborator samples were shipped for TCRbeta analysis as frozen whole blood, isolated PBMCs, or DNA extracted from either sample type. Trimming removed 6 bases from V and 7 bases from J, leaving 12 bases between the germline ends. From cysteine to phenylalanine, the CDR3 is 11 amino acids long. Only CDR3 DNA remains: 33 bases, in frame from the first base. The germline V gene gives CDR1 as SQVTM and CDR2 as ANQGSEA. About this clone: The clone's antigen remains unknown. Base qualities are missing; no much larger clone stands one base away.

TCRbeta CDR3 regions were amplified from genomic DNA by means of the immunoSEQ Assay, a bias-controlled multiplex PCR. In the original analysis: Nucleated cell counts per sample were estimated from amplification of reference gene primers within the assay. To quantify the absolute abundance of each unique TCRbeta CDR3 rearrangement, sequence reads were collapsed and filtered. For each sample, productive Simpson clonality was calculated as the square root of Simpson's diversity index over productive rearrangements. The table comes from immuneACCESS by way of TCRdb, which keeps in-frame sequences with V and J called. Part of the clones is missing from these tables; in studies checked, under half for an unresolved V gene and the rest for unknown reasons. That table furnishes V, J and clone size, whereas the DNA furnished D and trimming. In all, the sample holds tens of thousands of clones, and about nine tenths of those were seen once. The ten largest clones represent around 14% of the sample.

The TCR sequence derives from a male donor with acute or convalescent COVID-19. The sequenced sample consisted of peripheral blood. This chain joins TRBV29-1 to TRBJ1-1; the D gene is unclear. The CDR3 here reads CSVVTVGEAFF. The DNA reads as follows: TGCAGCGTGGTCACTGTTGGTGAAGCTTTCTTT.